What follows are 10 T cell receptor beta chains derived from one specimen sequenced in a study of graft-versus-host responses after intestinal transplantation. Assay: immunoSEQ multiplex PCR; the TCRdb copy retains only in-frame clones and omits some. The sample lists about 80,000 clones; around 92% were seen once. Sequenced material: PBMCs, taken 98 days after intestinal transplantation. The receptors stem from a human patient who received an intestinal transplant, so some T cells may come from the graft donor.

Remarks on this clone: Other nucleotide sequences from this sample produce the same CDR3. The chain recombines TRBV6-4 with TRBJ2-1; TRBD2 agrees at 11 bases. V trimming: 0 bases; J trimming: 6 bases; junction bases outside the gene matches: 1. Germline CDR1 reads MRHNA; CDR2 reads SNTAGT. This CDR3 has 15 residues. The CDR3 spells CASSDSSGGANEQFF. CDR3 DNA: TGTGCCAGCAGTGACTCTAGCGGGGGGGCCAATGAGCAGTTCTTC.

The chain joins TRBV5-1 to TRBJ2-1; D perhaps matches TRBD1 (5 bases). CDR1 and CDR2 from the germline V gene are SGHRS and YFSETQ. CDR3 length equals 13 residues. Deletions cut 4 bases from V and 7 bases from J, with 12 bases between. CDR3 sequence (DNA): TGCGCCAGCAGCCTACAGGTGCGGAATGAGCAGTTCTTC. Protein sequence: CASSLQVRNEQFF.

This sequence joins TRBV10-3 and TRBJ2-1, with TRBD2 identical over 8 bases. CDR3 size: 16 residues. Germline CDR1 is ENHRY and CDR2 is SYGVKD. V gave up 3 bases and J gave up 4 bases; unmatched junction bases: 8. The CDR3: CAISDRRIAGYNEQFF. Written as DNA, the CDR3 is TGTGCCATCAGTGATAGGAGAATAGCGGGGTACAATGAGCAGTTCTTC.

This sequence joins TRBV6-1 and TRBJ2-7; 7 bases fit TRBD2. V shed 7 bases and J 1 base; nucleotides not matched to a gene: 10. This CDR3 spans 15 amino acids. Germline V gene lookup returns CDR1 MNHNS and CDR2 SASEGT. The CDR3 nucleotides read TGTGCCAGCACCGGGGACTACCGGAGGTCCTACGAGCAGTACTTC. Translated: CASTGDYRRSYEQYF.

The chain is built from TRBV7-3 and TRBJ2-1; no clear D. The CDR3 consists of 15 residues. Trimming removed 1 base at V and 0 bases at J, with 7 bases between. Looked up from germline, CDR1 is SGHTA and CDR2 is FQGTGA. CDR3 region: CASSLMPDSYNEQFF. CDR3 coding DNA: TGTGCCAGCAGCTTAATGCCAGACTCCTACAATGAGCAGTTCTTC. Complete variable domain (other parts from reference TRBV7-3 and TRBJ2-1): GAGVSQTPSNKVTEKGKYVELRCDPISGHTALYWYRQSLGQGPEFLIYFQGTGAADDSGLPNDRFFAVRPEGSVSTLKIQRTERGDSAVYLCASSLMPDSYNEQFFGPGTRLTVL.

The chain is built from TRBV4-2 and TRBJ2-7; D uncertain. With 2 bases removed from V and 5 bases from J, the gap between germline ends came to 7 bases. Per the germline V gene, CDR1 is LGHNA and CDR2 is YNFKEQ. This CDR3 contains 12 residues. CDR3 sequence reads: CASSQSQDEQYF. The CDR3 nucleotides are TGTGCCAGCAGCCAATCGCAAGACGAGCAGTACTTC.

Only one count was recorded for this clone. This chain connects TRBV27 to TRBJ1-2, with D unclear. The germline V gene encodes CDR1 MNHEY and CDR2 SMNVEV (reference sequence). The CDR3 is made up of 13 amino acids. The ends were cut back, 3 bases at V and 3 bases at J, with 8 bases in the middle. The CDR3 region has the DNA TGTGCCAGCAGTTTTAGTCGGGACTATGGCTACACCTTC. It translates to CASSFSRDYGYTF.

The chain recombines TRBV19 with TRBJ2-3; maybe TRBD1 (5 bases). CDR3 size: 13 residues. The V end lost 1 base, the J end lost 6 bases, and 8 bases lay between the germline ends. Germline CDR1 and CDR2: LNHDA and SQIVND (reference sequence). As DNA, the CDR3 is TGTGCCAGTAGTATAGGTAACAGGGATACGCAGTATTTT. Its protein is CASSIGNRDTQYF.

This chain connects TRBV14 to TRBJ1-4, with a tentative D call TRBD1 (5 bases). Germline V gene lookup returns CDR1 SGHDN and CDR2 FVKESK. The CDR3 covers 12 residues. Trimming pared 2 bases from V and 14 bases from J, leaving 12 bases between. The CDR3 region has the DNA TGTGCCAGCAGCCAAACGGGGCGGGCCCTGTTTTTT. Translation gives CASSQTGRALFF.

This chain joins TRBV6-4 and TRBJ1-2; D might be TRBD1 (5 bases). Germline CDR1 reads MRHNA; CDR2 reads SNTAGT. The CDR3 spans 21 residues. Trimming pared 0 bases from V and 0 bases from J, leaving 26 bases between. The CDR3 sequence: CASSDSGGALKVTLTNYGYTF. CDR3 DNA sequence: TGTGCCAGCAGTGACTCAGGAGGGGCTCTCAAAGTTACCTTAACTAACTATGGCTACACCTTC.